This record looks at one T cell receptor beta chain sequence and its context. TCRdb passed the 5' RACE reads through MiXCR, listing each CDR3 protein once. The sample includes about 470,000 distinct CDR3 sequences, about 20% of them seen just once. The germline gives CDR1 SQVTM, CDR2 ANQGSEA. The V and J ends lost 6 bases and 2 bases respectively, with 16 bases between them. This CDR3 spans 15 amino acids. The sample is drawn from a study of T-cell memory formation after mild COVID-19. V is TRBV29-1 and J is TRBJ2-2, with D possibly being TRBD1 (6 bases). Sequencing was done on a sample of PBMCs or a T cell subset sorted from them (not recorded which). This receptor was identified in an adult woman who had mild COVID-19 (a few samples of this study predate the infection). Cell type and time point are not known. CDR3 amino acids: CSVVTGSINTGELFF. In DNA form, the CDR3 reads TGCAGCGTAGTGACAGGTTCTATTAACACCGGGGAGCTGTTTTTT.